This TCR beta chain appears in the sequencing data of a study of shared clonotypes between healthy human individuals. Broader study findings: Memory subsets generally showed lower estimated richness than naive subsets. Approximately 5.3% was the fraction of naive CD4 clonotypes found shared across several donors.

Naive CD8 cells comprised CD45RO-negative, CCR7-positively selected cells, excluding terminally differentiated effector memory CD45RA+ cells. This CDR3 is built from 13 residues. Germline assignment: CDR1 SEHNR and CDR2 FQNEAQ (reference sequence). V shed 1 base and J shed 6 bases, with 9 bases lying between them. Comments on this clone: Its antigen is still unknown.

Each cell subset's genomic DNA was divided evenly among several immunoSEQ plates. TCRdb's table, derived via immunoSEQ multiplex PCR, lists solely in-frame clones and lacks some. The table records about 2.1 million clones, approximately 94% of them present only once. Material for sequencing was naive CD8+ T cells from PBMCs. The source is a man between 18 and 29 years old in good health. Some clones in this sample may be carry-over from other donors' samples. The J gene is TRBJ1-2, the V gene TRBV7-9; D is ambiguous. For the CDR3, the DNA is TGTGCCAGCAGCTTAGTAATCGGGAATGGCTACACCTTC. This translates into CASSLVIGNGYTF.